The 26 T cell receptor beta chains reported below all come from one sample, sequenced in a study of blood T cell repertoires in COVID-19 (TCRdb year 2020). Libraries were built with the immunoSEQ multiplex PCR assay. TCRdb holds this immuneACCESS table with in-frame rearrangements only. Some clones are missing; in checked studies, unresolved V genes explain under half, and the rest has no known cause. The sample has under 250,000 clones on record, more than 85% of them singletons. The ten largest clones take up 7.1% of the sample. The sample taken for sequencing was peripheral blood. The source of these receptors is a woman aged 70-85 years with active or convalescent COVID-19.

The chain is built from TRBV18 and TRBJ2-7, with 7 bases fitting TRBD1. The CDR3 has 14 residues. V shed 3 bases, J shed 7 bases, and the junction held 9 bases outside the gene matches. The germline V gene encodes CDR1 KGHSH and CDR2 LQKENI. CDR3 sequence reads: CASSPRDSGREQYF. CDR3 in DNA: TGTGCCAGCTCACCCCGGGACAGTGGCCGGGAGCAGTACTTC.

The J gene is TRBJ2-1, the V gene TRBV3-1 (or the pseudogene TRBV3-2); 8 positions agree with TRBD1. The germline V gene has CDR1 LGHDT and CDR2 YNNKEL (reference sequence). The CDR3 is 13 amino acids. Germline trimming cut 5 bases from V and 10 bases from J; bases unmatched to any gene: 7. The CDR3: CASSMTGVGEQFF. The CDR3 coding sequence is TGTGCCAGCAGCATGACAGGGGTTGGCGAGCAGTTCTTC.

The rearrangement links TRBV4-3 to TRBJ1-2, with D perhaps matching TRBD1 (6 bases). Trimming stripped 5 bases from V and 8 bases from J, with 15 bases between. This CDR3 has 13 amino acids. Per germline, CDR1 LGHNA and CDR2 YSLEER. The CDR3 spells CASSETGSGGYTF. DNA of the CDR3: TGCGCCAGCAGCGAAACAGGGAGTGGAGGCTACACCTTC.

V is TRBV27 and J is TRBJ1-3; D may be TRBD1 (6 bases). The V and J ends lost 6 bases and 0 bases respectively, with 18 bases between them. Germline-derived CDR1 and CDR2 are MNHEY and SMNVEV (reference sequence). This CDR3 has 17 amino acids. CDR3 region: CASSQVGGLFSGNTIYF. In nucleotides, the CDR3 is TGTGCCAGCAGCCAAGTGGGGGGGCTATTCTCTGGAAACACCATATATTTT.

The gene calls are TRBV18 and TRBJ2-2; TRBD1 matches 9 bases. CDR1 and CDR2 (germline): KGHSH, LQKENI. The trim removed 3 bases at V and 4 bases at J, leaving 9 bases unmatched. The CDR3 extends over 17 amino acids. CDR3 sequence reads: CASSPRLPGQGTGELFF. The CDR3 bases are TGTGCCAGCTCACCTCGTCTTCCGGGACAGGGCACCGGGGAGCTGTTTTTT.

The V call is TRBV18, the J call TRBJ1-4, with 7 nucleotides matching TRBD1. Trimming removed 1 base from V and 7 bases from J; junction bases left unmatched: 9. The CDR3 is made up of 16 amino acids. Germline V gene sequence: CDR1 KGHSH, CDR2 LQKENI. DNA of the CDR3: TGTGCCAGCTCACCACTGGATTTGAGGACAGGTGAAAAACTGTTTTTT. Its protein product is CASSPLDLRTGEKLFF.

The chain joins TRBV7-2 to TRBJ1-2; TRBD1 agrees at 10 bases. This CDR3 comprises 15 residues. Looked up from germline, CDR1 is SGHTA and CDR2 is FQGNSA. The trim removed 1 base at V and 8 bases at J, leaving 7 bases unmatched. CDR3: CASSLGGLGQGGYTF. CDR3 nucleotide sequence: TGTGCCAGCAGCTTAGGAGGTTTGGGACAGGGGGGCTACACCTTC. Based on the CDR3 plus reference TRBV7-2 and TRBJ1-2, the full variable domain is GAGVSQSPSNKVTEKGKDVELRCDPISGHTALYWYRQSLGQGLEFLIYFQGNSAPDKSGLPSDRFSAERTGGSVSTLTIQRTQQEDSAVYLCASSLGGLGQGGYTFGSGTRLTVV.

The V and J genes are TRBV19 and TRBJ2-3; TRBD2 might be the D (5 bases). V gave up 6 bases and J gave up 7 bases, with 14 bases separating them. CDR1 and CDR2 (germline): LNHDA, SQIVND (reference sequence). This CDR3 has 13 residues. CDR3 region: CASSPRGFHTQYF. The CDR3, as DNA: TGTGCCAGTAGCCCCCGGGGATTTCATACGCAGTATTTT.

The chain has TRBV7-9 and TRBJ1-5; no definite D call. This CDR3 is 15 amino acids long. The germline gives CDR1 SEHNR, CDR2 FQNEAQ (reference sequence). The V end lost 6 bases, the J end lost 1 base, and 13 bases lay between the germline ends. In DNA, the CDR3 is TGTGCCAGCAGTTACGGGTCTGGGAGCAATCAGCCCCAGCATTTT. It specifies CASSYGSGSNQPQHF.

This chain connects TRBV11-2 to TRBJ2-1; 9 nucleotides agree with TRBD1. Germline V gives CDR1 SGHAT, CDR2 FQNNGV. The ends lost 1 base at V and 5 bases at J; junction bases unmatched: 3. The CDR3 consists of 15 residues. The CDR3 loop reads CASSLVQGAHNEQFF. In DNA, the CDR3 is TGTGCCAGCAGCTTAGTACAGGGGGCTCACAATGAGCAGTTCTTC.

The rearrangement uses TRBV7-9 and TRBJ1-5; 7 bases are a match to TRBD1. The CDR3 length is 14 residues. Per the germline V gene, CDR1 is SEHNR and CDR2 is FQNEAQ (reference sequence). V lost 4 bases and J lost 5; bases outside the gene matches: 5. CDR3 region: CASSWAGQDQPQHF. CDR3 DNA sequence: TGTGCCAGCAGCTGGGCCGGACAGGATCAGCCCCAGCATTTT.

This clone turned up a few times. The rearrangement links TRBV7-8 to TRBJ1-3, with D unresolved. V lost 1 base and J lost 0, with 10 bases in between. CDR1 is SGHVS and CDR2 is FQNEAQ in the germline V gene. The CDR3 has 16 amino acids. CDR3 sequence (DNA): TGTGCCAGCAGCTTAGACTCTAAACCCTCTGGAAACACCATATATTTT. Residues: CASSLDSKPSGNTIYF.

This clone was seen a handful of times. V usage is TRBV3-1 (or the pseudogene TRBV3-2) and J usage is TRBJ2-1, with D possibly TRBD1 on 5 matching bases. Germline values: CDR1 LGHDT, CDR2 YNNKEL (reference sequence). The length of the CDR3 is 13 residues. Deletions cut 2 bases from V and 6 bases from J, with 8 bases between. Here the CDR3 DNA reads TGTGCCAGCAGCCAACAGGGAAGCAATGAGCAGTTCTTC. Its translation is CASSQQGSNEQFF.

This clone was counted once. This chain links TRBV7-9 with TRBJ2-5, with 9 bases fitting TRBD1. Germline-derived CDR1 and CDR2 are SEHNR and FQNEAQ (reference sequence). The CDR3 is made up of 19 amino acids. V was pared by 5 bases and J by 0 bases, with 16 bases of the junction left unmatched. The CDR3 nucleotides read TGTGCCAGCAGCCCAAGGGGGACAGGGAGGGTACGGGACCAAGAGACCCAGTACTTC. Its translation is CASSPRGTGRVRDQETQYF.

This chain links TRBV19 with TRBJ2-1, with D possibly matching TRBD2 (6 bases). Looked up from germline, CDR1 is LNHDA and CDR2 is SQIVND (reference sequence). V was clipped by 11 bases and J by 1 base, with 15 bases between them. The CDR3 consists of 14 residues. The CDR3 bases are TGTGCCTCTGGCGGGGATTGGTCCTACAATGAGCAGTTCTTC. This translates into CASGGDWSYNEQFF.

V gene TRBV24-1 combines with J gene TRBJ2-7; the D gene is possibly TRBD1 (5 bases). CDR3 length: 15 residues. Trimming took off 3 bases at V and 2 bases at J, with 13 bases between the two ends. From germline, CDR1 is KGHDR and CDR2 SFDVKD. DNA for the CDR3: TGTGCCACCAGTGATGGACAACTTGGGGCCTACGAGCAGTACTTC. Encoded protein: CATSDGQLGAYEQYF.

Comment on this clone: Within the sample, other DNA sequences also encode this same CDR3. Here the CDR3 DNA reads TGTGCCAGCAGCTCCAGACAGGGAACTGAAGCTTTCTTT. It yields the protein CASSSRQGTEAFF. This chain links TRBV3-1 (or the pseudogene TRBV3-2) with TRBJ1-1; 7 bases line up with TRBD1. This CDR3 is built from 13 residues. The V gene end was trimmed by 5 bases and the J gene end by 5 bases; junction bases not matched to a gene: 5. Germline CDR1 reads LGHDT; CDR2 reads YNNKEL (reference sequence).

This chain uses TRBV7-9 with TRBJ1-5, with D perhaps TRBD1 (5 bases). Per the germline V gene, CDR1 is SEHNR and CDR2 is FQNEAQ (reference sequence). V was trimmed by 5 bases and J by 7 bases, leaving 9 bases between them. The CDR3 is 12 residues long. CDR3 region: CASSTDIQPQHF. CDR3 DNA sequence: TGTGCCAGCAGCACGGACATCCAGCCCCAGCATTTT.

The V call is TRBV4-3, the J call TRBJ2-2; maybe TRBD1 (5 bases). The ends were cut back, 1 base at V and 3 bases at J, with 6 bases in the middle. Germline CDR1 and CDR2: LGHNA and YSLEER. The CDR3 totals 14 residues. CDR3 sequence (DNA): TGCGCCAGCAGCCAAGCAGGGTACACCGGGGAGCTGTTTTTT. Translating gives CASSQAGYTGELFF.

The gene calls are TRBV2 and TRBJ1-3; unclear D gene. This CDR3 is built from 15 residues. Trimming took 0 bases from V and 4 from J, leaving 10 bases between them. Per the germline V gene, CDR1 is SNHLY and CDR2 is FYNNEI. The CDR3 DNA reads as TGTGCCAGCAGTGAAGCGAGGGCAGTAGGAAACACCATATATTTT. This sequence encodes CASSEARAVGNTIYF.

The rearrangement joins TRBV12-3 or TRBV12-4 to TRBJ1-4; D is perhaps TRBD1 (5 bases). The germline V and J ends were trimmed by 6 bases and 7 bases, with 12 bases remaining between them. CDR3 length equals 13 residues. CDR3 in DNA: TGTGCCAGCAGGGTCGCGGGACGTGAAAAACTGTTTTTT. The encoded protein is CASRVAGREKLFF.

This sequence joins TRBV9 and TRBJ2-7; 7 bases are shared with TRBD2. This CDR3 is built from 16 residues. The V gene end was trimmed by 4 bases and the J gene end by 0 bases; junction bases not matched to a gene: 10. CDR1 and CDR2 from the germline V gene are SGDLS and YYNGEE. The CDR3 protein is CASSSRSGASSYEQYF. CDR3 coding DNA: TGTGCCAGCAGCTCCCGGAGCGGGGCCAGCTCCTACGAGCAGTACTTC.

V usage is TRBV5-1 and J usage is TRBJ2-2; TRBD1 is a possible D gene (5 bases). V lost 0 bases and J lost 5, with 14 bases in between. Germline loops: CDR1 SGHRS, CDR2 YFSETQ. This CDR3 has 16 amino acids. This CDR3 is CASSLDGARQTGELFF. The CDR3 DNA is TGCGCCAGCAGCTTGGATGGGGCGCGACAGACCGGGGAGCTGTTTTTT.

The chain joins TRBV29-1 to TRBJ1-1, with a possible D match to TRBD1 (6 bases). Germline CDR1 SQVTM, CDR2 ANQGSEA. Deletions cut 4 bases from V and 4 bases from J, with 13 bases between. The CDR3 runs to 13 residues. The CDR3 DNA is TGCAGCGTTGGTCAGGGGAGGGGCACTGAAGCTTTCTTT. This encodes CSVGQGRGTEAFF.

This rearrangement joins TRBV5-6 to TRBJ1-2; perhaps TRBD1 as D (5 bases). The germline V gene has CDR1 SGHDT and CDR2 YYEEEE. The CDR3 runs to 13 residues. V shed 5 bases and J shed 4 bases, with 12 bases lying between them. This CDR3 is CASSLGEGYGYTF. DNA of the CDR3: TGTGCCAGCAGTTTAGGGGAGGGCTATGGCTACACCTTC. Looking up the rest from reference TRBV5-6 and TRBJ1-2 gives the full variable domain: DAGVTQSPTHLIKTRGQQVTLRCSPKSGHDTVSWYQQALGQGPQFIFQYYEEEERQRGNFPDRFSGHQFPNYSSELNVNALLLGDSALYLCASSLGEGYGYTFGSGTRLTVV.

V usage is TRBV19 and J usage is TRBJ1-1, with 9 bases fitting TRBD1. Losses at the gene ends were 6 bases for V and 2 bases for J; bases not matched to a gene: 4. Per the germline V gene, CDR1 is LNHDA and CDR2 is SQIVND (reference sequence). This CDR3 has 14 residues. CDR3 DNA: TGTGCCAGTAGCACAGGGGGCTTCAACACTGAAGCTTTCTTT. Amino acids: CASSTGGFNTEAFF. Complete variable domain (other parts from reference TRBV19 and TRBJ1-1): DGGITQSPKYLFRKEGQNVTLSCEQNLNHDAMYWYRQDPGQGLRLIYYSQIVNDFQKGDIAEGYSVSREKKESFPLTVTSAQKNPTAFYLCASSTGGFNTEAFFGQGTRLTVV.